These 24 T cell receptor beta chains came from one sample sequenced in a study of shared clonotypes between healthy human individuals. TCRdb's copy holds only in-frame clones and misses some; the assay was immunoSEQ multiplex PCR. The data contain around 720,000 clones, 55% to 85% of them singletons. The sequenced sample consisted of memory CD4+ T cells sorted from blood. As for subset: CD45RA-negative fraction. These receptors all come from a woman between 25 and 40 years old in good health.

The rearrangement uses TRBV9 and TRBJ2-3; tentatively, D is TRBD2 (6 bases). This CDR3 has 16 amino acids. Looked up from germline, CDR1 is SGDLS and CDR2 is YYNGEE. V was trimmed by 7 bases and J by 1 base, leaving 19 bases between them. The CDR3 coding sequence is TGTGCCAGCGGCGACAACCTTAGCGGACGCACAGATACGCAGTATTTT. It is translated as CASGDNLSGRTDTQYF.

This clone has only a few counts. V usage is TRBV2 and J usage is TRBJ1-4, with D hard to call. CDR1 SNHLY and CDR2 FYNNEI come from the germline V gene. The CDR3 extends over 15 amino acids. V was clipped by 4 bases and J by 1 base, with 10 bases between them. The CDR3 spells CASSAQAGTNEKLFF. DNA for the CDR3: TGTGCCAGCAGTGCGCAGGCGGGAACTAATGAAAAACTGTTTTTT.

The CDR3 loop is CASSSPGRRTYEQYF. CDR3 nucleotide sequence: TGTGCCAGCAGCTCGCCGGGACGTCGGACCTACGAGCAGTACTTC. The chain is built from TRBV11-2 and TRBJ2-7; D may be TRBD1 or TRBD2 (5 bases each). CDR3 size: 15 residues. Between the trimmed V and J ends, which lost 4 bases and 2 bases, there was a span of 15 bases. Germline V CDR1 and CDR2: SGHAT, FQNNGV.

The chain has TRBV25-1 and TRBJ2-1; 7 nucleotides match TRBD1. Trimming took 4 bases from V and 6 from J; bases not matched to a gene: 12. Germline V gene data show CDR1 as MGHDK and CDR2 as SYGVNS. This CDR3 region has 16 residues. The CDR3 DNA is TGTGCCAGCAGTGGACAGGGCGTTAGATCAGCCAATGAGCAGTTCTTC. Its protein is CASSGQGVRSANEQFF.

The chain has TRBV4-1 and TRBJ2-2; D not resolved. V was shortened by 1 base and J by 1 base, with 4 bases between the two germline ends. The CDR3 extends over 14 amino acids. CDR1 MGHRA and CDR2 YSYEKL come from the germline V gene. In nucleotides, the CDR3 is TGCGCCAGCAGCCAAGCACTGAACACCGGGGAGCTGTTTTTT. Protein sequence: CASSQALNTGELFF.

The chain recombines TRBV28 with TRBJ2-7; D assignment may be TRBD1 or TRBD2 (6 bases each). The CDR3 extends over 14 amino acids. V gave up 3 bases and J gave up 2 bases, with 11 bases separating them. Germline V gene sequence: CDR1 MDHEN, CDR2 SYDVKM. The CDR3 coding sequence is TGTGCCAGCAGTTTGGGGGGCAACACCTACGAGCAGTACTTC. Protein product: CASSLGGNTYEQYF.

With regard to this clone: The identical CDR3 is also encoded by other nucleotide sequences in the sample. The chain joins TRBV6-5 to TRBJ2-5, with 9 bases lining up with TRBD2. Germline values: CDR1 MNHEY, CDR2 SVGAGI. Unmatched junction bases numbered 1, after V lost 0 bases and J lost 2 bases. The CDR3 contains 15 residues. CDR3 residues: CASSYSSGGQETQYF. CDR3 sequence (DNA): TGTGCCAGCAGTTACTCTAGCGGGGGACAAGAGACCCAGTACTTC.

Only a few counts were recorded for this clone. This rearrangement joins TRBV27 to TRBJ1-3; D is uncertain. Germline values: CDR1 MNHEY, CDR2 SMNVEV (reference sequence). V gave up 10 bases and J gave up 1 base, with 17 bases separating them. The CDR3 spans 15 residues. This CDR3 is CATKAGVGSGNTIYF. In DNA, the CDR3 is TGTGCCACCAAAGCCGGGGTGGGATCTGGAAACACCATATATTTT.

The rearrangement uses TRBV19 and TRBJ2-5; 7 nucleotides match TRBD2. The CDR3 sequence is 16 residues long. Germline CDR1 LNHDA, CDR2 SQIVND (reference sequence). V lost 3 bases, J lost 7 bases, and 14 bases stayed unmatched. CDR3 region: CASSILPSQGGVTQYF. CDR3 nucleotide sequence: TGTGCCAGTAGTATCCTGCCTTCCCAGGGAGGGGTGACCCAGTACTTC.

The genes are TRBV27 and TRBJ1-4, with D unclear. Germline V gene lookup returns CDR1 MNHEY and CDR2 SMNVEV (reference sequence). The CDR3 spans 9 residues. DNA of the CDR3: TGTGTCCAGCACTTTATGCTGTTTTTT. This codes for CVQHFMLFF.

The rearrangement joins TRBV11-3 to TRBJ2-5; maybe TRBD1 (6 bases). There are 14 residues in the CDR3. The germline gives CDR1 SGHNT, CDR2 YENEEA. Trimming pared 4 bases from V and 3 bases from J, leaving 12 bases between. The CDR3 is CASSSGTREETQYF. CDR3 sequence (DNA): TGTGCCAGCAGCTCCGGGACACGAGAAGAGACCCAGTACTTC. The full variable domain, in which reference TRBV11-3 and TRBJ2-5 provide the parts outside the CDR3, is EAGVVQSPRYKIIEKKQPVAFWCNPISGHNTLYWYLQNLGQGPELLIRYENEEAVDDSQLPKDRFSAERLKGVDSTLKIQPAELGDSAVYLCASSSGTREETQYFGPGTRLLVL.

This chain links TRBV5-1 with TRBJ1-1, with TRBD1 matching 8 bases. V gave up 8 bases and J gave up 4 bases; unmatched junction bases: 10. This CDR3 comprises 14 residues. CDR1 is SGHRS and CDR2 is YFSETQ in the germline V gene. As DNA, the CDR3 is TGCGCCAGTCATACGACAGGGGAGGGCACTGAAGCTTTCTTT. Protein sequence: CASHTTGEGTEAFF.

V and J are TRBV19 and TRBJ2-5, with 14 nucleotides matching TRBD2. The germline gives CDR1 LNHDA, CDR2 SQIVND (reference sequence). The V segment lost 7 bases and the J segment 5 bases; nucleotides outside the gene matches: 9. The CDR3 is 16 residues long. The chain's CDR3 is CASKAGTSGSIETQYF. The CDR3 nucleotides are TGTGCCAGTAAGGCCGGGACTAGCGGGAGTATCGAGACCCAGTACTTC. Full variable domain (rest looked up from reference TRBV19 and TRBJ2-5): DGGITQSPKYLFRKEGQNVTLSCEQNLNHDAMYWYRQDPGQGLRLIYYSQIVNDFQKGDIAEGYSVSREKKESFPLTVTSAQKNPTAFYLCASKAGTSGSIETQYFGPGTRLLVL.

J is TRBJ2-7 and V is TRBV5-1; D is possibly TRBD1 or TRBD2 (6 bases each). Germline CDR1 and CDR2: SGHRS and YFSETQ. The ends were cut back, 4 bases at V and 0 bases at J, with 17 bases in the middle. CDR3 length: 16 residues. This CDR3 is CASSPGRRGASYEQYF. CDR3 bases: TGCGCCAGCAGCCCCGGAAGGAGGGGGGCCTCCTACGAGCAGTACTTC.

The chain has TRBV6-5 and TRBJ1-5; D perhaps matches TRBD1 (6 bases). The germline V gene has CDR1 MNHEY and CDR2 SVGAGI. This CDR3 region has 15 residues. V shed 6 bases and J shed 5 bases, with 17 bases lying between them. The CDR3 bases are TGTGCCAGCAGCTCATTACAGGGTGAGCATCAGCCCCAGCATTTT. Translation gives CASSSLQGEHQPQHF.

This sequence joins TRBV27 and TRBJ1-2; D possibly corresponds to TRBD1 (6 bases). Trimming took 10 bases from V and 8 from J, leaving 20 bases between them. There are 13 residues in the CDR3. The V gene's germline CDR1 is MNHEY and CDR2 SMNVEV (reference sequence). The DNA of the CDR3 is TGTGCCACCCAAGGGGGGGGCTATTCGGGCTACACCTTC. Encoded protein: CATQGGGYSGYTF.

The chain combines TRBV5-4 with TRBJ2-5; D is possibly TRBD1 (6 bases). Trimming shortened V by 3 bases and J by 4 bases, and 13 bases separated the two germline ends. Germline CDR1 is SGHNT and CDR2 is YYREEE (reference sequence). This CDR3 has 14 amino acids. In DNA form, the CDR3 reads TGTGCCAGCAGCTCACAGGGTTTCGGAGAGACCCAGTACTTC. Translation: CASSSQGFGETQYF.

The CDR3 DNA sequence: TGTGCCAGCAGTCCCGGGGACTACAATGAGCAGTTCTTC. It specifies CASSPGDYNEQFF. The chain combines TRBV27 with TRBJ2-1; D possibly corresponds to TRBD2 (5 bases). V dropped 5 bases and J dropped 3 bases, with 8 bases sitting between them. Germline CDR1 is MNHEY and CDR2 is SMNVEV (reference sequence). The CDR3 length is 13 residues.

The chain recombines TRBV19 with TRBJ2-3; no definite D call. This CDR3 comprises 16 residues. Per the germline V gene, CDR1 is LNHDA and CDR2 is SQIVND (reference sequence). Between the trimmed V and J ends, which lost 5 bases and 2 bases, there was a span of 17 bases. The CDR3 loop reads CASSRLRTAYTDTQYF. The CDR3 nucleotides read TGTGCCAGTAGTCGCCTTAGGACGGCTTACACAGATACGCAGTATTTT.

The rearrangement links TRBV2 to TRBJ2-7; TRBD2 might be the D (5 bases). The CDR3 totals 14 residues. Trimming pared 6 bases from V and 0 bases from J, leaving 12 bases between. In germline, CDR1 is SNHLY, CDR2 FYNNEI. CDR3 residues: CASSAGLLSYEQYF. DNA for the CDR3: TGTGCCAGCAGCGCCGGACTGCTCTCCTACGAGCAGTACTTC.

Worth noting for this clone: Other DNA sequences in this specimen translate into the identical CDR3. V and J are TRBV11-2 and TRBJ2-1; a possible D gene is TRBD2 (6 bases). Germline CDR1 reads SGHAT; CDR2 reads FQNNGV. V was shortened by 5 bases and J by 6 bases, with 14 bases between the two germline ends. The CDR3 has 14 amino acids. The CDR3 reads CASSVRLGSNEQFF. The CDR3 DNA reads TGTGCCAGCAGCGTCAGACTAGGGTCCAATGAGCAGTTCTTC.

The chain has TRBV14 and TRBJ2-2, with D maybe TRBD2 (6 bases). Trimming took 2 bases from V and 5 from J, leaving 9 bases between them. The CDR3 spans 14 residues. Germline CDR1 SGHDN, CDR2 FVKESK. In nucleotides, the CDR3 is TGTGCCAGCAGCCAATTTGCGGGGACCGGGGAGCTGTTTTTT. It translates to CASSQFAGTGELFF.

This clone was detected a few times. The chain combines TRBV20-1 with TRBJ2-5, with D uncertain. Looked up from germline, CDR1 is DFQATT and CDR2 is SNEGSKA (reference sequence). CDR3 size: 10 residues. V was clipped by 5 bases and J by 5 bases, with 6 bases between them. CDR3 loop: CSAVGETQYF. In nucleotides, the CDR3 is TGCAGTGCTGTAGGGGAGACCCAGTACTTC.

This clone has just one count. The chain employs TRBV2 and TRBJ2-7, with D unresolved. CDR1 is SNHLY, CDR2 FYNNEI, per germline. Trimming took off 5 bases at V and 7 bases at J, with 18 bases between the two ends. The CDR3 covers 14 residues. The CDR3 sequence: CASSSRTALGEQYF. CDR3 nucleotides: TGTGCCAGCAGTTCCCGGACGGCTTTGGGGGAGCAGTACTTC.